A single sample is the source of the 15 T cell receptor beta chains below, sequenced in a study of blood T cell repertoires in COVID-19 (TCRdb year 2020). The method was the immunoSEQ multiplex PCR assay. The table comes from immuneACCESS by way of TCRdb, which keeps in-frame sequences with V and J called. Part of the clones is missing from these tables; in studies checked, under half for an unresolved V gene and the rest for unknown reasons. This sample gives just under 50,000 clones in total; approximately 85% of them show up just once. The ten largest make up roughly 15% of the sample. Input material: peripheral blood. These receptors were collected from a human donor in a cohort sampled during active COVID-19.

The CDR3 sequence is CASSYSGTGGGEAFF. CDR3 in DNA: TGTGCCAGCAGTTACTCCGGGACAGGGGGTGGTGAAGCTTTCTTT. The rearrangement links TRBV6-5 to TRBJ1-1, with TRBD1 matching 11 bases. The V and J ends lost 0 bases and 7 bases, in that order; junction bases with no gene match: 4. The CDR3 runs 15 residues. Germline lookup yields CDR1 MNHEY and CDR2 SVGAGI.

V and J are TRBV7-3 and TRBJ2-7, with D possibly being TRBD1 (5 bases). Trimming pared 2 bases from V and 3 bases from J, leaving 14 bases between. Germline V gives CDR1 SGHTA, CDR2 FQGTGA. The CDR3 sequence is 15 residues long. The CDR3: CASSLGPTEYYEQYF. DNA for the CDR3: TGTGCCAGCAGCTTAGGCCCGACAGAATACTACGAGCAGTACTTC.

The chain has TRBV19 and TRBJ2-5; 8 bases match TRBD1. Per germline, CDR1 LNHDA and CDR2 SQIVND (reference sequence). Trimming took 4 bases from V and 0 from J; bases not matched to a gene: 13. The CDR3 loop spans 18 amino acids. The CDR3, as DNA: TGTGCCAGTAGTACCTGGGGACAGGACACCTTGTACCAAGAGACCCAGTACTTC. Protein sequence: CASSTWGQDTLYQETQYF.

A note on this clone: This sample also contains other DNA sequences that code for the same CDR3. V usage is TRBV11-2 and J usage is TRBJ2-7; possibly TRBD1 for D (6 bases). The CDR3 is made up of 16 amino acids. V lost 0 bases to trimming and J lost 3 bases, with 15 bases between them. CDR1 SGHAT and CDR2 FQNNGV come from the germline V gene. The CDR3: CASSLDPTGQGYEQYF. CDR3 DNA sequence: TGTGCCAGCAGCTTAGATCCCACAGGGCAGGGCTACGAGCAGTACTTC. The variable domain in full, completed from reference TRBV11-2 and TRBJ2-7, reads EAGVAQSPRYKIIEKRQSVAFWCNPISGHATLYWYQQILGQGPKLLIQFQNNGVVDDSQLPKDRFSAERLKGVDSTLKIQPAKLEDSAVYLCASSLDPTGQGYEQYFGPGTRLTVT.

This CDR3 reads CASSVGLDSGNTIYF. The CDR3 bases are TGTGCCAGCAGCGTAGGGCTCGACTCTGGAAACACCATATATTTT. The rearrangement links TRBV9 to TRBJ1-3; no clear D gene. Deletions cut 0 bases from V and 0 bases from J, with 7 bases between. The CDR3 covers 15 residues. Germline values: CDR1 SGDLS, CDR2 YYNGEE.

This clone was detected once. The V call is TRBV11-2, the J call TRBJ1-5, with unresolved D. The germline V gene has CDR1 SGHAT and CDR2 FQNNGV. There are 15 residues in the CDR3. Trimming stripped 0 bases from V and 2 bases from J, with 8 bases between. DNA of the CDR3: TGTGCCAGCAGCTTAGACAGTAAAGGCAATCAGCCCCAGCATTTT. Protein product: CASSLDSKGNQPQHF. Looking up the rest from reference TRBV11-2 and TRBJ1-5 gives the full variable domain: EAGVAQSPRYKIIEKRQSVAFWCNPISGHATLYWYQQILGQGPKLLIQFQNNGVVDDSQLPKDRFSAERLKGVDSTLKIQPAKLEDSAVYLCASSLDSKGNQPQHFGDGTRLSIL.

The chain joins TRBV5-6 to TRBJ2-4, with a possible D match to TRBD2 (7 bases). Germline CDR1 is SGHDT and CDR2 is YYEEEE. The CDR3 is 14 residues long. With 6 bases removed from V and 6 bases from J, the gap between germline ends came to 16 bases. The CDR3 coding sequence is TGTGCCAGCACCCTGGGGGGGCTGGGAAACATTCAGTACTTC. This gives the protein CASTLGGLGNIQYF. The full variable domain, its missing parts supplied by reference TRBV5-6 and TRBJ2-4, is DAGVTQSPTHLIKTRGQQVTLRCSPKSGHDTVSWYQQALGQGPQFIFQYYEEEERQRGNFPDRFSGHQFPNYSSELNVNALLLGDSALYLCASTLGGLGNIQYFGAGTRLSVL.

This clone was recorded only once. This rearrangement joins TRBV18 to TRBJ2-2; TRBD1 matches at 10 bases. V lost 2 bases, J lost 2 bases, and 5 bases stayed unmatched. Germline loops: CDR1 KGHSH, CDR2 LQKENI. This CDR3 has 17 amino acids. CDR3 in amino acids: CASSPFGTGANTGELFF. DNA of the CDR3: TGTGCCAGCTCACCATTTGGGACAGGGGCCAACACCGGGGAGCTGTTTTTT. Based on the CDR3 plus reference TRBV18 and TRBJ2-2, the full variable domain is NAGVMQNPRHLVRRRGQEARLRCSPMKGHSHVYWYRQLPEEGLKFMVYLQKENIIDESGMPKERFSAEFPKEGPSILRIQQVVRGDSAAYFCASSPFGTGANTGELFFGEGSRLTVL.

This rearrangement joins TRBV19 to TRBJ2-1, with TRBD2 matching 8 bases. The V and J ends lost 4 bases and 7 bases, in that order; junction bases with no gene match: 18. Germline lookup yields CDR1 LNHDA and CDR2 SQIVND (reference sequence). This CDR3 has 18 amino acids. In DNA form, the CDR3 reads TGTGCCAGTAGTACCTCGGGGACTAGGGCTCAGAGGGGGAATGAGCAGTTCTTC. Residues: CASSTSGTRAQRGNEQFF.

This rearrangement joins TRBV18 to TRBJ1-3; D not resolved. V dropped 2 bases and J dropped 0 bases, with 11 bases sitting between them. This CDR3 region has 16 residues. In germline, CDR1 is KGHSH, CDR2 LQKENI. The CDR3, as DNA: TGTGCCAGCTCACCAGGCGGGTCTAGCTCTGGAAACACCATATATTTT. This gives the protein CASSPGGSSSGNTIYF.

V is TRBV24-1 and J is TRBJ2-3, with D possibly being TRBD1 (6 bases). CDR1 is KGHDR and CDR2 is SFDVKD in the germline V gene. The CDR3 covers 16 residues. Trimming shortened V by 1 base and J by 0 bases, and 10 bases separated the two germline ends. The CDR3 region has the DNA TGTGCCACCAGTGATTTACAGGGTTATAGCACAGATACGCAGTATTTT. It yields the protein CATSDLQGYSTDTQYF.

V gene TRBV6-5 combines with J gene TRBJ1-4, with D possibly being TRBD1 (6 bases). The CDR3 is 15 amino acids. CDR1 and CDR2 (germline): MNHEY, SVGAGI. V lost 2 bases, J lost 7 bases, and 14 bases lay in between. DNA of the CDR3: TGTGCCAGCAGTTACGGAACAGGGCCCGGTGAAAAACTGTTTTTT. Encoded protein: CASSYGTGPGEKLFF.

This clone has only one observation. DNA of the CDR3: TGTGCCAGTAGTAGCCAGGGTCTGGCTACAGATACGCAGTATTTT. Its protein is CASSSQGLATDTQYF. V and J are TRBV19 and TRBJ2-3, with D possibly TRBD1 on 5 matching bases. There are 15 residues in the CDR3. The germline CDR1 and CDR2 sequences are LNHDA and SQIVND (reference sequence). V was cut by 4 bases and J by 3 bases, with 14 bases left in between.

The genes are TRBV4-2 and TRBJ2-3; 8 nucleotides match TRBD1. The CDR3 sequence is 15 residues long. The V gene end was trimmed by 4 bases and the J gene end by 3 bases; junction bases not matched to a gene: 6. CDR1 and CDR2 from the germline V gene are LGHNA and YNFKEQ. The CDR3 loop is CASSLLTGVTDTQYF. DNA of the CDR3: TGTGCCAGCAGCCTCCTGACAGGGGTGACAGATACGCAGTATTTT.

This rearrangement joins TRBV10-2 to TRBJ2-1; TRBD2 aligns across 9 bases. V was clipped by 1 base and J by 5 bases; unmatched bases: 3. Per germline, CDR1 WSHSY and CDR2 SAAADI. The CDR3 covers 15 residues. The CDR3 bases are TGCGCCAGCAGTGAGTATGCGGGAGGGGACAATGAGCAGTTCTTC. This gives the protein CASSEYAGGDNEQFF.